The 7 T cell receptor beta chains below were found in one sample sequenced in a study of T cell repertoires and HLA-DP antigens (dated by TCRdb to 2016 to 2019). Preparation of the library involved the immunoSEQ multiplex PCR assay. This immuneACCESS table, as held by TCRdb, lists in-frame sequences with V and J called but not all clones. Of the missing ones, under half trace to an unresolved V gene in checked studies; the others have no known cause. This sample is represented by roughly 73,000 clones; 80% of them were singletons. The top ten clonotypes cover roughly 1.6% of the sample. The antigens these receptors bind are not known. The sequenced sample consisted of CD4+ T cells from PBMCs. These receptors were collected from a man in his sixties in good health and CMV-seronegative.

The chain has TRBV29-1 and TRBJ1-2; 10 bases line up with TRBD1. With V trimmed by 6 bases and J by 2 bases, 3 bases remained unmatched. This CDR3 region has 13 residues. From germline, CDR1 is SQVTM and CDR2 ANQGSEA. The CDR3 region is CSVSTGGNYGYTF. CDR3 DNA: TGCAGCGTATCGACAGGGGGCAACTATGGCTACACCTTC.

The V call is TRBV28, the J call TRBJ2-5; D perhaps matches TRBD2 (5 bases). V was clipped by 1 base and J by 4 bases, with 13 bases between them. The CDR3 runs 15 residues. Per germline, CDR1 MDHEN and CDR2 SYDVKM. As DNA, the CDR3 is TGTGCCAGCAGTTTATTAACTAGTGGAAGAGAGACCCAGTACTTC. It encodes CASSLLTSGRETQYF.

This clone has only a few counts. The V call is TRBV27, the J call TRBJ1-6; D unclear. V was clipped by 3 bases and J by 6 bases, with 6 bases between them. The germline V gene has CDR1 MNHEY and CDR2 SMNVEV (reference sequence). The CDR3 consists of 13 residues. CDR3 nucleotides: TGTGCCAGCAGTTTTTCGGGTAATTCACCCCTCCACTTT. This sequence encodes CASSFSGNSPLHF.

The gene calls are TRBV25-1 and TRBJ2-5, with D uncertain. Germline lookup yields CDR1 MGHDK and CDR2 SYGVNS. Trimming removed 5 bases from V and 1 base from J, with 14 bases in between. The CDR3 is 15 amino acids. The chain's CDR3 is CASSPPFGIQETQYF. CDR3 nucleotide sequence: TGTGCCAGCAGTCCCCCTTTTGGAATCCAAGAGACCCAGTACTTC. The full variable domain, rest sourced from reference TRBV25-1 and TRBJ2-5, is EADIYQTPRYLVIGTGKKITLECSQTMGHDKMYWYQQDPGMELHLIHYSYGVNSTEKGDLSSESTVSRIRTEHFPLTLESARPSHTSQYLCASSPPFGIQETQYFGPGTRLLVL.

The rearrangement links TRBV11-2 to TRBJ1-4; D may be TRBD1 (6 bases). The V gene's germline CDR1 is SGHAT and CDR2 FQNNGV. Trimming took 4 bases from V and 2 from J, leaving 11 bases between them. This CDR3 is built from 15 residues. CDR3 protein: CASSSTGLTNEKLFF. The CDR3 DNA is TGTGCCAGCAGCTCCACAGGGCTTACTAATGAAAAACTGTTTTTT.

The chain carries TRBV15 and TRBJ1-1; TRBD1 matches 11 bases. The V segment lost 5 bases and the J segment 5 bases; nucleotides outside the gene matches: 4. The germline V gene encodes CDR1 LNHNV and CDR2 YYDKDF (reference sequence). The CDR3 has 14 amino acids. The DNA for the CDR3 is TGTGCCACCAGCGGGACAGGGGGTTGGACTGAAGCTTTCTTT. It specifies CATSGTGGWTEAFF.

The chain employs TRBV30 and TRBJ2-1; D perhaps matches TRBD1 (5 bases). Trimming pared 0 bases from V and 0 bases from J, leaving 12 bases between. CDR3 length: 16 amino acids. CDR1 GTSNPN and CDR2 SVGIG come from the germline V gene (reference sequence). The CDR3 DNA sequence: TGTGCCTGGAGTGTACCAGGGTTAAGCTCCTACAATGAGCAGTTCTTC. Its protein is CAWSVPGLSSYNEQFF.